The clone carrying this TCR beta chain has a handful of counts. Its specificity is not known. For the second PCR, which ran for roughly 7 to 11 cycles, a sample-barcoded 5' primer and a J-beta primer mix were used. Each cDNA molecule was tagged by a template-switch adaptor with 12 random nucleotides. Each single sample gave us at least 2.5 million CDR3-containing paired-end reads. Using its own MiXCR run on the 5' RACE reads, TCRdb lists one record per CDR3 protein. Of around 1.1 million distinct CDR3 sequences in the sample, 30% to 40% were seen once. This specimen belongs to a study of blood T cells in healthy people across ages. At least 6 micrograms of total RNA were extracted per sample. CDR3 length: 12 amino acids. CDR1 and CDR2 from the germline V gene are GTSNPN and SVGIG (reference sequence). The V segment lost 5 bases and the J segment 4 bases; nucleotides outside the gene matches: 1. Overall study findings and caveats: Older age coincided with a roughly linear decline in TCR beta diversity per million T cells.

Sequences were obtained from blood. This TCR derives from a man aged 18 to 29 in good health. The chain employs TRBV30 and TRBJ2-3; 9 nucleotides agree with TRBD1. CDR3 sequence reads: CAWDRGSDTQYF. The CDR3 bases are TGTGCCTGGGACAGGGGGTCAGATACGCAGTATTTT. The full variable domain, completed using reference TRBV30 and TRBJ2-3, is SQTIHQWPATLVQPVGSPLSLECTVEGTSNPNLYWYRQAAGRGLQLLFYSVGIGQISSEVPQNLSASRPQDRQFILSSKKLLLSDSGFYLCAWDRGSDTQYFGPGTRLTVL.